Listed below are T cell receptor beta chains from one sample, sequenced in a study of graft-versus-host responses after intestinal transplantation. The protocol was immunoSEQ multiplex PCR, while the TCRdb copy is restricted to in-frame clones and leaves out a portion. In the table there are approximately 16,000 clones, 59% of which are singletons. The sequences come from ileum tissue, collected 524 days after transplant. The receptors were gathered from a human patient who received an intestinal transplant, so some T cells may come from the graft donor. The CDR3 runs from the conserved cysteine through the conserved F or W.

TRBJ2-7	TRBV5-8	CASSLYREHEQYF
TRBJ1-2	TRBV19	CASSAYGQGGSYGYTF
TRBJ2-7	TRBV6-1	CASSLNYEQYF
TRBJ2-7	TRBV18	CASSPWDRGSEQYF
TRBJ2-1	TRBV7-8	CASSPERVGTFYEQFF
TRBJ2-5	TRBV14	CASSQDTSGSQETQYF
TRBJ1-5	TRBV19	CASSAGTVNQPQHF
TRBJ2-7	TRBV10-3	CAISRGTRSDEQYF
TRBJ1-4	TRBV7-9	CASSLTGTGSNEKLFF
TRBJ2-3	TRBV19	CASSIGLAGGPADTQYF
TRBJ1-2	TRBV5-1	CASSSDFYGYTF
TRBJ1-1	TRBV6-6	CASSYGTGGLNTEAFF
TRBJ2-3	TRBV5-1	CASSISGGDTDTQYF
TRBJ2-1	TRBV2	CASSRSRTGADEQFF
TRBJ2-5	TRBV9	CASSVVGWGGSETQYF
TRBJ2-1	TRBV5-6	CASSFLATHEQFF
TRBJ2-7	TRBV11-2	CASSLDRGGAHEQYF
TRBJ1-6	TRBV30	CAWRVGQGNSPLHF
TRBJ2-1	TRBV30	CAWRPRGGSSYNEQFF
TRBJ2-5	TRBV11-2	CASSYTVGETQYF
TRBJ1-2	TRBV10-3	CAISEWGQATDYGYTF
TRBJ2-7	TRBV7-2	CASSLLGTTGSSYEQYF
TRBJ1-4	TRBV10-3	CAISGQGYGEKLFF
TRBJ2-5	TRBV2	CASSEGRQETQYF
TRBJ1-2	TRBV18	CASSTGNYGYTF
TRBJ2-7	TRBV7-2	CASSLGVGEDRYEQYF
TRBJ2-5	TRBV7-9	CASSRTGQGQETQYF
TRBJ2-5	TRBV5-1	CASSKIAGNQETQYF
TRBJ1-2	TRBV5-5	CASTFPGQGKDGYTF
TRBJ2-4	TRBV10-2	CASSESPGENIQYF
TRBJ1-5	TRBV10-2	CASTGGQTYQPQHF
TRBJ1-2	TRBV4-3	CASSQGQDSPYGYTF
TRBJ1-6	TRBV21-1	CASKEPTGKYNSPLHF
TRBJ2-7	TRBV7-9	CASSTPGNEQYF
TRBJ2-3	TRBV29-1	CSVDRFTDTQYF
TRBJ2-7	TRBV4-3	CASSQAGGEQYF
TRBJ1-5	TRBV19	CASSIQTDFNQPQHF
TRBJ1-2	TRBV19	CASARVGYGYTF
TRBJ1-1	TRBV6-6	CASRKGVNTEAFF
TRBJ2-6	TRBV4-3	CASSQEQGTGANVLTF
TRBJ2-1	TRBV7-9	CASNRGNEQFF
TRBJ1-6	TRBV11-2	CASSLERGSSSYNSPLHF
TRBJ2-7	TRBV5-1	CASSRTSGGSAYEQYF
TRBJ1-4	TRBV6-6	CASSYDIPNEKLFF
TRBJ1-3	TRBV2	CASNEGVYRSGNTIYF
TRBJ1-2	TRBV10-2	CATAPATGDYGYTF
TRBJ2-7	TRBV19	CASGTGVEQYF
TRBJ2-7	TRBV18	CASSPTGNPSYEQYF
-	TRBV25-1	CASSDRAYEQYF
TRBJ2-5	TRBV4-1	CASSQPGTAQETQYF
TRBJ2-2	TRBV6-1	CASRKTSGGTGELFF
TRBJ1-5	TRBV18	CASSPTNQGMGGQPQHF
TRBJ2-5	TRBV11-2	CASSFNTGQEVETQYF
TRBJ2-3	TRBV27	CASSPGQGTDTQYF
TRBJ2-1	TRBV19	CASSMGLAGGPVGDEQFF
TRBJ1-1	TRBV6-5	CASSYDRSNTEAFF
TRBJ2-7	TRBV7-6	CASSLARDGRSPEQYF